This T cell receptor (beta chain) was captured by sequencing in a study of regulatory T cells. Study-level findings and limits: Hydrophobic residues at CDR3 positions 6 and 7 were enriched in conventional CD4+ T cells of CD3G-deficient patients.

With regard to this clone: Its cognate antigen is unknown.

Primers: 52 TRBV forward and 13 TRBJ reverse. Repertoires were generated with immunoSEQ multiplex PCR, while TCRdb's copy carries only in-frame clones and drops some. The data contain under 45,000 clones, 75% to 90% of them singletons. All CD3G-deficient patients showed autoimmunity, more severe in two. At testing, patients were 2 to 39 years old, with reduced naive and increased memory T-cell proportions. CD4+ cells were sorted into CD25-high CD127-low regulatory cells and CD25-low CD127-high conventional cells. The CDR3 is made up of 14 amino acids. Trimming cost V 4 bases and J 6 bases; bases outside gene matches: 3. From germline, CDR1 is SEHNR and CDR2 FQNEAQ (reference sequence).

The chain carries TRBV7-9 and TRBJ2-3; 11 nucleotides match TRBD2. The clonotype was recovered from a person aged 18-35 years with CD3G deficiency. Input material: conventional CD4+ T cells sorted from blood. As DNA, the CDR3 is TGTGCCAGCAGCTCTAGCGGGGGGTCGGATACGCAGTATTTT. Amino acid sequence: CASSSSGGSDTQYF.